Presented here are 5 T cell receptor beta chains from one specimen sequenced in a study of technical replicates of blood from a few donors. The data were produced by immunoSEQ multiplex PCR, yet TCRdb's version contains in-frame clones alone and is incomplete. The table has approximately 87,000 clones, roughly 94% seen once. What was sequenced was T cells isolated from PBMCs. The receptors originated from a human donor in good health.

The chain links TRBV19 to TRBJ1-4; TRBD1 might be the D (5 bases). CDR3 size: 14 residues. Germline CDR1 reads LNHDA; CDR2 reads SQIVND (reference sequence). Between the trimmed V and J ends, which lost 8 bases and 2 bases, there was a span of 12 bases. CDR3: CASRFTGTNEKLFF. DNA for the CDR3: TGTGCCAGTCGCTTCACAGGCACTAATGAAAAACTGTTTTTT. The full variable domain, rest sourced from reference TRBV19 and TRBJ1-4, is DGGITQSPKYLFRKEGQNVTLSCEQNLNHDAMYWYRQDPGQGLRLIYYSQIVNDFQKGDIAEGYSVSREKKESFPLTVTSAQKNPTAFYLCASRFTGTNEKLFFGSGTQLSVL.

This clone was picked up one time. The chain recombines TRBV12-5 with TRBJ2-1; 7 positions match TRBD1. CDR3 size: 15 residues. Looked up from germline, CDR1 is LGHNT and CDR2 is FRNRAP. With 7 bases clipped from V and 0 bases from J, the junction kept 6 bases outside the gene matches. CDR3 nucleotide sequence: TGTGCTAGTGTAGAGGGACAGCTCTCCTACAATGAGCAGTTCTTC. This gives the protein CASVEGQLSYNEQFF.

This chain links TRBV9 with TRBJ2-7; 9 positions agree with TRBD1. Germline assignment: CDR1 SGDLS and CDR2 YYNGEE. Losses at the gene ends were 3 bases for V and 3 bases for J; bases not matched to a gene: 4. The CDR3 totals 14 residues. CDR3: CASSGGQGYYEQYF. CDR3 in DNA: TGTGCCAGCAGCGGAGGACAGGGGTACTACGAGCAGTACTTC.

This sequence joins TRBV18 and TRBJ2-3, with D hard to call. The CDR3 has 16 residues. V was pared by 3 bases and J by 2 bases, with 15 bases between. In germline, CDR1 is KGHSH, CDR2 LQKENI. The CDR3 loop reads CASSPSSVTITDTQYF. CDR3 nucleotides: TGTGCCAGCTCACCCTCTTCAGTTACCATCACAGATACGCAGTATTTT. The complete variable domain, with remaining parts taken from reference TRBV18 and TRBJ2-3, reads NAGVMQNPRHLVRRRGQEARLRCSPMKGHSHVYWYRQLPEEGLKFMVYLQKENIIDESGMPKERFSAEFPKEGPSILRIQQVVRGDSAAYFCASSPSSVTITDTQYFGPGTRLTVL.

The V call is TRBV6-5, the J call TRBJ2-5; possible D gene TRBD2, 5 bases. V was cut by 4 bases and J by 2 bases, with 17 bases left in between. The CDR3 is 16 residues long. The germline V gene encodes CDR1 MNHEY and CDR2 SVGAGI. The CDR3 protein is CASSSADSGFQETQYF. The CDR3 DNA is TGTGCCAGCAGTTCCGCCGACTCGGGGTTTCAAGAGACCCAGTACTTC.